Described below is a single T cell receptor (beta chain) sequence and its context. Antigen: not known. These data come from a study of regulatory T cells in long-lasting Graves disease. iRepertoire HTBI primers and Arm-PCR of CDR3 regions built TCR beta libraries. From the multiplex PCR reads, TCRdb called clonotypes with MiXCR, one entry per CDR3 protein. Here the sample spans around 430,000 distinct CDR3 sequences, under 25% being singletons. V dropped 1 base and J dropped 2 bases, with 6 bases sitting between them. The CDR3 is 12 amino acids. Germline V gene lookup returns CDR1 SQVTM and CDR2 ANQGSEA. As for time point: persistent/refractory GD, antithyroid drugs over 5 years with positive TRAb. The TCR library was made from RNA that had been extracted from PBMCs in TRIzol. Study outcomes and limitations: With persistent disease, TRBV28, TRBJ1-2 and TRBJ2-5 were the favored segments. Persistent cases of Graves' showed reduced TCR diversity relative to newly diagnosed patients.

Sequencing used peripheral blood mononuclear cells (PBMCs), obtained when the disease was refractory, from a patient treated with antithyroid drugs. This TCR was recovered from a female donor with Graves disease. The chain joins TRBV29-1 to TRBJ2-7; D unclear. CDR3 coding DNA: TGCAGCGTTGAAGTCCATCCCTACGAGCAGTACTTC. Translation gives CSVEVHPYEQYF.